The entry below gives a single T cell receptor (beta chain) sequence along with its context. Its antigen remains unidentified. This entry comes from a study of Ad26.COV2.S vaccination and SARS-CoV-2 variants. Study as a whole: Donor had been placed in the Ad26.COV2.S arm of the COV1001 trial. Each vaccinee took Ad26.COV2.S intramuscularly, once or twice 56 days apart.

Repertoires were generated with immunoSEQ multiplex PCR, while TCRdb's copy carries only in-frame clones and drops some. The data show hundreds of thousands of clones, around 82% seen once. Study-wide points: People given the vaccine had a wider spike-specific TCR breadth than placebo recipients did.

The J segment lost 2 bases and the V segment lost 4 bases, leaving 4 bases of the junction unmatched. The germline gives CDR1 SGDLS, CDR2 YYNGEE. The CDR3 is 15 amino acids. Described treatment: around 19 received Ad26.COV2.S at low or high dose, single or two shots; 5 received placebo; per-sample allocation not given. On day 63 after the first injection, vaccine and placebo recipients gave samples. Aged 18-55 years, donor was enrolled in Boston in 2020. The starting material was peripheral blood, obtained in a trial of Ad26.COV2.S vaccine versus placebo. The chain joins TRBV9 to TRBJ2-7; 12 bases align to TRBD1. This TCR derives from a person between 18 and 59 years old who received the Ad26.COV2.S COVID-19 vaccine or a placebo. DNA of the CDR3: TGTGCCAGCAGCCTCCGGGACAGGGGGCCCTACGAGCAGTACTTC. Translated: CASSLRDRGPYEQYF.